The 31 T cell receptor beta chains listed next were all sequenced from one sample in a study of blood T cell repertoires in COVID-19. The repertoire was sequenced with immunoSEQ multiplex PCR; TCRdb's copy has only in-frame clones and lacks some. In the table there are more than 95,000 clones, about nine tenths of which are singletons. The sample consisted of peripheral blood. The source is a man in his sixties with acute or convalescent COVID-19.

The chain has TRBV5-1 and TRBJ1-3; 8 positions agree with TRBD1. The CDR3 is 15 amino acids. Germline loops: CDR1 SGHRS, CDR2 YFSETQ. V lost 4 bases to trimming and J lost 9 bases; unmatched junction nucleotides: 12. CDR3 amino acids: CASSPETGVRGTIYF. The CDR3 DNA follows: TGCGCCAGCAGCCCAGAGACAGGGGTGAGAGGCACCATATATTTT.

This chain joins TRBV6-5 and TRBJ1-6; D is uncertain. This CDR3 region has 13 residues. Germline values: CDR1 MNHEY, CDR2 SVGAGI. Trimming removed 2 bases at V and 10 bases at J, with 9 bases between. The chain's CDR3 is CASSYRGSSPLHF. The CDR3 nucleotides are TGTGCCAGCAGTTACAGAGGGTCCTCACCCCTCCACTTT.

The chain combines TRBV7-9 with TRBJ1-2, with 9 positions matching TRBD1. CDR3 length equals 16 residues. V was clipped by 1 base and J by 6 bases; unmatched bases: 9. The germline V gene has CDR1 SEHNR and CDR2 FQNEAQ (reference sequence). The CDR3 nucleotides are TGTGCCAGCAGCTTAGTCCTGGGACAGGGAGGGAATGGCTACACCTTC. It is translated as CASSLVLGQGGNGYTF. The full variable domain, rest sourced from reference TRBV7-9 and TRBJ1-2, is DTGVSQNPRHKITKRGQNVTFRCDPISEHNRLYWYRQTLGQGPEFLTYFQNEAQLEKSRLLSDRFSAERPKGSFSTLEIQRTEQGDSAMYLCASSLVLGQGGNGYTFGSGTRLTVV.

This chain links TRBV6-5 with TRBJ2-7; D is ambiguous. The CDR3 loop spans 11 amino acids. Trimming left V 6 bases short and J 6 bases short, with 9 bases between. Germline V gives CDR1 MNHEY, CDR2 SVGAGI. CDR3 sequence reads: CASSRSLEQYV. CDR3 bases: TGTGCCAGCAGCAGATCCCTCGAGCAGTACGTC.

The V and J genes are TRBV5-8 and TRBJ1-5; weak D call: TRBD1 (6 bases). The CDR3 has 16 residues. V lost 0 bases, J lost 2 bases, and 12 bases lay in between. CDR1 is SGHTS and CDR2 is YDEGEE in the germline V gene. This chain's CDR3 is CASSLVTGIGNQPQHF. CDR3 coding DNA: TGTGCCAGCAGCTTGGTGACAGGTATAGGCAATCAGCCCCAGCATTTT.

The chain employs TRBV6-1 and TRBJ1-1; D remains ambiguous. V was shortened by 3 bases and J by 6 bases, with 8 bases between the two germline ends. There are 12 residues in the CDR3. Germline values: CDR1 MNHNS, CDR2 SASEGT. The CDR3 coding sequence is TGTGCCAGCAGTGAGAACTTATCTGAAGCTTTCTTT. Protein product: CASSENLSEAFF.

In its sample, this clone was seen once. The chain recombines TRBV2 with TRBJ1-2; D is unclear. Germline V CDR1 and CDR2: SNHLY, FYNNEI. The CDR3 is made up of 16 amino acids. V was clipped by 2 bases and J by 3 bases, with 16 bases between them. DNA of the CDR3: TGTGCCAGCAGTGAAAGGAGCGGTCGAGCTGACTATGGCTACACCTTC. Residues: CASSERSGRADYGYTF. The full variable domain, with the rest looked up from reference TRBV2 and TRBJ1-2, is EPEVTQTPSHQVTQMGQEVILRCVPISNHLYFYWYRQILGQKVEFLVSFYNNEISEKSEIFDDQFSVERPDGSNFTLKIRSTKLEDSAMYFCASSERSGRADYGYTFGSGTRLTVV.

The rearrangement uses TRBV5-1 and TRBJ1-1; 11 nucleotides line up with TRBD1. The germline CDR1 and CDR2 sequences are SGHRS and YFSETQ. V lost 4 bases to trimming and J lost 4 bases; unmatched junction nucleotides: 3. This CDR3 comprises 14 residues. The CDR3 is CASSVGTGGTEAFF. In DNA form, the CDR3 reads TGCGCCAGCAGCGTAGGGACAGGGGGCACTGAAGCTTTCTTT.

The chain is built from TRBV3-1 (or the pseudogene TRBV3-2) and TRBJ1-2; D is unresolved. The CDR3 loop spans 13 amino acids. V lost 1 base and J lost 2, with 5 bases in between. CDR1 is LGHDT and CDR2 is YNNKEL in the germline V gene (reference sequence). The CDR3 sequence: CASSQGQNYGYTF. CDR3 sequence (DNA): TGTGCCAGCAGCCAAGGACAAAACTATGGCTACACCTTC.

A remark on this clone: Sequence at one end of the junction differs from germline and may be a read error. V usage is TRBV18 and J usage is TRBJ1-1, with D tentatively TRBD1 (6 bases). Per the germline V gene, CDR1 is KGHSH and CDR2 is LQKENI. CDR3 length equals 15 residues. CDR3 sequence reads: CASSPLTLQDPGHLF. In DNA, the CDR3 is TGTGCCAGCTCACCACTCACGCTTCAAGACCCGGGACACCTCTTT. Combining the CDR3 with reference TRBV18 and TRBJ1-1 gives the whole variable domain NAGVMQNPRHLVRRRGQEARLRCSPMKGHSHVYWYRQLPEEGLKFMVYLQKENIIDESGMPKERFSAEFPKEGPSILRIQQVVRGDSAAYFCASSPLTLQDPGHLFGQGTRLTVV.

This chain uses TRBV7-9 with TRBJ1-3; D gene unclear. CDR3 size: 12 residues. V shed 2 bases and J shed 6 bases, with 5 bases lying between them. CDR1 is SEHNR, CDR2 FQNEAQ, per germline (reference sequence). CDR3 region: CASSLNLNTIYF. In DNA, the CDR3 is TGTGCCAGCAGCTTAAATCTAAACACCATATATTTT.

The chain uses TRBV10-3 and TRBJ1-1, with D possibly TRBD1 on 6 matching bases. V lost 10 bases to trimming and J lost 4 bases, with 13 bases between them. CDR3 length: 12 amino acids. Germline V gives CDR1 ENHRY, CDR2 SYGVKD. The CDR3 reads CATQGKGTEAFF. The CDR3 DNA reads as TGTGCCACCCAGGGGAAGGGCACTGAAGCTTTCTTT.

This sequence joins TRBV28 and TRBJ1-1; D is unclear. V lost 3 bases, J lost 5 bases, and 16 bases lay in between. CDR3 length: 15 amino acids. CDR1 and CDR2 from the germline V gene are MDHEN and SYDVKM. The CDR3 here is CASSFWAGRKTEAFF. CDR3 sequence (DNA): TGTGCCAGCAGTTTTTGGGCAGGTAGGAAGACTGAAGCTTTCTTT. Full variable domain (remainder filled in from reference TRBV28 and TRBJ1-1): DVKVTQSSRYLVKRTGEKVFLECVQDMDHENMFWYRQDPGLGLRLIYFSYDVKMKEKGDIPEGYSVSREKKERFSLILESASTNQTSMYLCASSFWAGRKTEAFFGQGTRLTVV.

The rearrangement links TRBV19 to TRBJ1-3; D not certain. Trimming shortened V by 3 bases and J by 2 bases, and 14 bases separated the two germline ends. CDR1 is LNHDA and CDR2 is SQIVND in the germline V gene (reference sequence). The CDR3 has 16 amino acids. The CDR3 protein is CASSIRAQAAGNTIYF. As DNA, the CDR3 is TGTGCCAGTAGTATTCGCGCGCAGGCTGCTGGAAACACCATATATTTT.

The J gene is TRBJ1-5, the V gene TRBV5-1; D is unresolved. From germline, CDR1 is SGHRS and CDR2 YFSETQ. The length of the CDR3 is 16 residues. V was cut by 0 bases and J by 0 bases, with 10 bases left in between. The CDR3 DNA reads TGCGCCAGCAGCTTGGTTGGAGGAGATAGCAATCAGCCCCAGCATTTT. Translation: CASSLVGGDSNQPQHF.

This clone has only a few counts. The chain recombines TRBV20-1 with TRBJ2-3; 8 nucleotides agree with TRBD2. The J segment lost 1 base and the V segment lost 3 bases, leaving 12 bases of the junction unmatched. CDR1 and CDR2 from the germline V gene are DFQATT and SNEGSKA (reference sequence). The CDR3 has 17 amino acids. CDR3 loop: CSASGAAGGSGTDTQYF. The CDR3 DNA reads TGCAGTGCTAGTGGGGCGGCGGGGGGCTCGGGCACAGATACGCAGTATTTT.

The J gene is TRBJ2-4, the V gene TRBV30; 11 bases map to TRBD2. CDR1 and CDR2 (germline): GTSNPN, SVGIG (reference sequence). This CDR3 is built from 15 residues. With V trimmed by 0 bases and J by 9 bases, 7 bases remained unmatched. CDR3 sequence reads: CAWSVRASGGTIQYF. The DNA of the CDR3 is TGTGCCTGGAGTGTTCGGGCTAGCGGGGGGACCATTCAGTACTTC.

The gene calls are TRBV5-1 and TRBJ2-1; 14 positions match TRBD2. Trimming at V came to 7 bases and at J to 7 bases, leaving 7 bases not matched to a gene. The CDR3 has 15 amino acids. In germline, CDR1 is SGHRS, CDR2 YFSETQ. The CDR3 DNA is TGCGCCAGCCACTCGGGGACTAGCGGGGGAAATGAGCAGTTCTTC. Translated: CASHSGTSGGNEQFF.

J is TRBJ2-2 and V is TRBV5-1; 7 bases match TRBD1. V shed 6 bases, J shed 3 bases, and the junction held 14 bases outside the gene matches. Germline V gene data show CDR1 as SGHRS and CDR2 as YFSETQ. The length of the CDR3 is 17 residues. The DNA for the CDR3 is TGCGCCAGCACCTCGAGAGGGGGCCAGACCGACACCGGGGAGCTGTTTTTT. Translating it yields CASTSRGGQTDTGELFF.

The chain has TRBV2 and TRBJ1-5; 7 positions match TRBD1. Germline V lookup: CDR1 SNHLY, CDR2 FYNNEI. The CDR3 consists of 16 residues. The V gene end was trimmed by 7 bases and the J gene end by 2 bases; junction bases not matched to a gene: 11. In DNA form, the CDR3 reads TGTGCCAGCAAACAGGGGCCCGGGAAGGGCAATCAGCCCCAGCATTTT. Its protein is CASKQGPGKGNQPQHF.

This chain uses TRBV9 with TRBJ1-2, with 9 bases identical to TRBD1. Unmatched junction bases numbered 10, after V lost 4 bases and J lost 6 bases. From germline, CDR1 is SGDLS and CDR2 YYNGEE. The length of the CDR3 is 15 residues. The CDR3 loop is CASSLLAQGAHGYTF. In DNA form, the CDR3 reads TGTGCCAGCAGCCTCCTGGCACAGGGGGCGCATGGCTACACCTTC.

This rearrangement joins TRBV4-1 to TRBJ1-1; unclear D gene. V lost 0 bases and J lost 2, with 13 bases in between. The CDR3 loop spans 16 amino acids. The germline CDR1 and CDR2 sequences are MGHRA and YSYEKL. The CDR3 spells CASSQEVSRVNTEAFF. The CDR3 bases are TGCGCCAGCAGCCAAGAGGTATCACGGGTTAACACTGAAGCTTTCTTT.

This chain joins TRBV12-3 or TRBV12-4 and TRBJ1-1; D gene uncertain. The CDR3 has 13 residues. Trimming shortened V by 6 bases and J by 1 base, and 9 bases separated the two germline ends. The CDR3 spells CASRLVGNTEAFF. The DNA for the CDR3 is TGTGCCAGCAGACTGGTTGGGAACACTGAAGCTTTCTTT.

The CDR3 spells CASDLQNSPLHF. The CDR3 nucleotides read TGTGCCAGCGATTTGCAGAATTCACCCCTCCACTTT. The chain couples TRBV2 to TRBJ1-6; D is unclear. CDR1 SNHLY and CDR2 FYNNEI come from the germline V gene. This CDR3 region has 12 residues. The ends were cut back, 8 bases at V and 7 bases at J, with 9 bases in the middle.

In DNA form, the CDR3 reads TGTGCCAGCAGAAAGACAGGTCTATCCTACGAGCAGTACGTC. Translation gives CASRKTGLSYEQYV. The chain is built from TRBV6-5 and TRBJ2-7, with D possibly being TRBD1 (6 bases). Germline V gene data show CDR1 as MNHEY and CDR2 as SVGAGI. V dropped 6 bases and J dropped 1 base, with 13 bases sitting between them. CDR3 length equals 14 residues.

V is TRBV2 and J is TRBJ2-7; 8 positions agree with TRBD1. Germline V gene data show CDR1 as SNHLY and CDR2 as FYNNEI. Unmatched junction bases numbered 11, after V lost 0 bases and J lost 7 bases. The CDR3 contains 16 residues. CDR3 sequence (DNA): TGTGCCAGCAGTGAAGCGGACAGGGTAAATGCTAGGGAGCAGTACTTC. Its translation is CASSEADRVNAREQYF.

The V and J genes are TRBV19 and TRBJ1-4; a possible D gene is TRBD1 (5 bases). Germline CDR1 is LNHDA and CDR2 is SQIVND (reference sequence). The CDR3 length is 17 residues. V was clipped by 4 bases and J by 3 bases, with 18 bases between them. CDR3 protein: CASSNGDLGRSNEKLFF. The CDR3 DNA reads TGTGCCAGTAGTAACGGGGACTTAGGCAGATCTAATGAAAAACTGTTTTTT.

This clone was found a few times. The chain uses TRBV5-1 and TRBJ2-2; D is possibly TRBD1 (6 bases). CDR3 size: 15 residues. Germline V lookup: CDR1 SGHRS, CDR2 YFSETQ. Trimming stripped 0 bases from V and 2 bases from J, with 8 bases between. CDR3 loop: CASSLEGGNTGELFF. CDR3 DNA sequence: TGCGCCAGCAGCTTGGAAGGGGGTAACACCGGGGAGCTGTTTTTT. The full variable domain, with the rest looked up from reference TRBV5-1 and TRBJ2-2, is KAGVTQTPRYLIKTRGQQVTLSCSPISGHRSVSWYQQTPGQGLQFLFEYFSETQRNKGNFPGRFSGRQFSNSRSEMNVSTLELGDSALYLCASSLEGGNTGELFFGEGSRLTVL.

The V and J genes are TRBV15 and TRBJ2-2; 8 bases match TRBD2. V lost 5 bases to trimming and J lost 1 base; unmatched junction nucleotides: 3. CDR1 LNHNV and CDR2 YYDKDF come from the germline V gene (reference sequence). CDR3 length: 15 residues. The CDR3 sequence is CATSRGGRNTGELFF. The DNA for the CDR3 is TGTGCCACCAGCCGCGGGGGGCGGAACACCGGGGAGCTGTTTTTT.

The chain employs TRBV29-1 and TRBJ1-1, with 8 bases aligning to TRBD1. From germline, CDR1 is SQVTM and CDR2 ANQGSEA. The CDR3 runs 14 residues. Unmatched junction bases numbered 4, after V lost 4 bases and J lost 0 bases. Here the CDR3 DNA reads TGCAGCGTTGTTGGGACAGGACTGAACACTGAAGCTTTCTTT. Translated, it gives CSVVGTGLNTEAFF.

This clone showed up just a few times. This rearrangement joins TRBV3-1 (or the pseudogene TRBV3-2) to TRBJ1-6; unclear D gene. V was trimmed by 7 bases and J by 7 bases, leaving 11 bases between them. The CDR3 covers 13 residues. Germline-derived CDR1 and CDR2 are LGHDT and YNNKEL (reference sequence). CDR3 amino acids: CASTYKRNSPLHF. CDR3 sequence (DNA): TGTGCCAGCACCTACAAGAGGAATTCACCCCTCCACTTT.